These 32 T cell receptor beta chains originate from one sample sequenced in a study of CD8+ T cells in alopecia areata. Extracted RNA was reverse transcribed, and the resulting cDNA served as sequencing template. Sequencing used immunoSEQ multiplex PCR; TCRdb keeps in-frame clones, though not all of them. The sample holds 200,000 to 250,000 clones, 57% seen once. The sample in question was CD4+ T cells sorted from blood, obtained at week 0. These receptor sequences come from a human donor with alopecia areata.

The rearrangement uses TRBV9 and TRBJ2-5, with a tentative D call TRBD1 (6 bases). Trimming pared 0 bases from V and 5 bases from J, leaving 11 bases between. Looked up from germline, CDR1 is SGDLS and CDR2 is YYNGEE. The CDR3 loop spans 14 amino acids. CDR3 sequence reads: CASSVEQGRETQYF. CDR3 DNA sequence: TGTGCCAGCAGCGTAGAACAGGGTCGGGAGACCCAGTACTTC.

This clone was counted a single time. This chain connects TRBV2 to TRBJ2-1, with 8 bases matching TRBD2. V trimming: 0 bases; J trimming: 8 bases; junction bases outside the gene matches: 6. The CDR3 runs 15 residues. Germline V lookup: CDR1 SNHLY, CDR2 FYNNEI. The CDR3 loop reads CASSEAGSGSDEQFF. Here the CDR3 DNA reads TGTGCCAGCAGTGAAGCGGGGAGCGGGAGCGATGAGCAGTTCTTC.

The V gene is TRBV9, the J gene TRBJ2-2; D is ambiguous. The germline V gene has CDR1 SGDLS and CDR2 YYNGEE. V lost 3 bases and J 5 bases, leaving 11 bases between the germline ends. This CDR3 is 14 amino acids long. CDR3 region: CASSAGLTTGELFF. The CDR3 bases are TGTGCCAGCAGCGCCGGCTTAACGACCGGGGAGCTGTTTTTT. The complete variable domain, with remaining parts taken from reference TRBV9 and TRBJ2-2, reads DSGVTQTPKHLITATGQRVTLRCSPRSGDLSVYWYQQSLDQGLQFLIQYYNGEERAKGNILERFSAQQFPDLHSELNLSSLELGDSALYFCASSAGLTTGELFFGEGSRLTVL.

The chain joins TRBV4-1 to TRBJ2-6; D possibly corresponds to TRBD2 (5 bases). V lost 1 base and J 0 bases, leaving 13 bases between the germline ends. There are 18 residues in the CDR3. The germline gives CDR1 MGHRA, CDR2 YSYEKL. The CDR3 reads CASSQGSARGSGANVLTF. CDR3 bases: TGCGCCAGCAGCCAAGGGTCCGCTCGGGGCTCTGGGGCCAACGTCCTGACTTTC.

The rearrangement links TRBV6-5 to TRBJ1-2; D not resolved. Germline lookup yields CDR1 MNHEY and CDR2 SVGAGI. This CDR3 contains 15 residues. V lost 0 bases and J lost 0, with 8 bases in between. The CDR3: CASSYSINPNYGYTF. The CDR3, as DNA: TGTGCCAGCAGTTACTCGATTAACCCTAACTATGGCTACACCTTC.

V gene TRBV9 combines with J gene TRBJ2-7, with 8 bases matching TRBD1. Germline V gene sequence: CDR1 SGDLS, CDR2 YYNGEE. After removal of 3 bases from V and 9 bases from J, the junction contained 11 bases not matched to a gene. The CDR3 has 14 amino acids. The CDR3 here is CASSEGQGGVGQYF. The CDR3, as DNA: TGTGCCAGCAGCGAAGGACAGGGTGGTGTCGGGCAGTACTTC.

This clone turned up a few times. The gene calls are TRBV29-1 and TRBJ2-3; TRBD2 matches at 8 bases. V shed 4 bases and J 3 bases; nucleotides not matched to a gene: 3. CDR1 SQVTM and CDR2 ANQGSEA come from the germline V gene. This CDR3 has 13 residues. The CDR3 DNA reads TGCAGCGTTGTGACTAGCGCAACAGATACGCAGTATTTT. This encodes CSVVTSATDTQYF.

This chain links TRBV7-6 with TRBJ2-7; D not certain. The V and J ends lost 4 bases and 2 bases respectively, with 6 bases between them. Per the germline V gene, CDR1 is SGHVS and CDR2 is FNYEAQ. The CDR3 length is 12 residues. CDR3 in amino acids: CASSSDAYEQYF. CDR3 DNA: TGTGCCAGCAGCTCAGACGCCTACGAGCAGTACTTC. Drawing the rest from reference TRBV7-6 and TRBJ2-7, the complete variable domain is GAGVSQSPRYKVTKRGQDVALRCDPISGHVSLYWYRQALGQGPEFLTYFNYEAQQDKSGLPNDRFSAERPEGSISTLTIQRTEQRDSAMYRCASSSDAYEQYFGPGTRLTVT.

This chain uses TRBV11-2 with TRBJ1-1; 8 nucleotides line up with TRBD1. CDR3 length: 12 amino acids. Per the germline V gene, CDR1 is SGHAT and CDR2 is FQNNGV. V shed 0 bases, J shed 11 bases, and the junction held 2 bases outside the gene matches. DNA for the CDR3: TGTGCCAGCAGCTTAGACAGGGGGCATGCTTTCTTT. Translation gives CASSLDRGHAFF.

V and J are TRBV4-1 and TRBJ2-4, with D tentatively TRBD2 (5 bases). V lost 1 base, J lost 2 bases, and 9 bases lay in between. Germline assignment: CDR1 MGHRA and CDR2 YSYEKL. The CDR3 runs 15 residues. The CDR3 protein is CASSQGRGTKNIQYF. CDR3 nucleotides: TGCGCCAGCAGCCAAGGGCGAGGGACCAAAAACATTCAGTACTTC.

The chain carries TRBV5-1 and TRBJ2-1; 10 bases are a match to TRBD1. V gave up 5 bases and J gave up 4 bases; unmatched junction bases: 9. Germline CDR1 and CDR2: SGHRS and YFSETQ. The CDR3 has 16 residues. CDR3 DNA: TGCGCCAGCAGGCAAAGACAGGGGGCTTCATACAATGAGCAGTTCTTC. This codes for CASRQRQGASYNEQFF.

The rearrangement joins TRBV7-2 to TRBJ2-1; D ambiguous. Germline V gene sequence: CDR1 SGHTA, CDR2 FQGNSA. There are 14 residues in the CDR3. Trimming left V 0 bases short and J 4 bases short, with 7 bases between. The CDR3 DNA is TGTGCCAGCAGCTTAGCGCAGAGTTACAATGAGCAGTTCTTC. Amino acids: CASSLAQSYNEQFF.

With regard to this clone: This sequence may be a read error, since a much larger clone differs from it by one base. The gene calls are TRBV7-9 and TRBJ2-1; no firm D call. Trimming took off 5 bases at V and 5 bases at J, with 4 bases between the two ends. The CDR3 has 11 residues. CDR1 is SEHNR and CDR2 is FQNEAQ in the germline V gene (reference sequence). The CDR3 loop is CASSAHNEQFF. The DNA of the CDR3 is TGTGCCAGCAGCGCCCACAATGAGCAGTTCTTC.

This CDR3 reads CAWQSGRINYGYTF. The CDR3, as DNA: TGTGCCTGGCAGTCGGGCAGGATTAACTATGGCTACACCTTC. The chain links TRBV30 to TRBJ1-2; D uncertain. Germline loops: CDR1 GTSNPN, CDR2 SVGIG (reference sequence). CDR3 length: 14 amino acids. Trimming removed 5 bases from V and 1 base from J, with 14 bases in between.

In the case of this clone: This CDR3 is also generated by other DNA sequences in the sample. The chain couples TRBV5-1 to TRBJ2-3, with D unresolved. Trimming removed 2 bases from V and 2 bases from J, with 3 bases in between. The CDR3 is made up of 12 amino acids. Germline V gene sequence: CDR1 SGHRS, CDR2 YFSETQ. This CDR3 is CASSLNTDTQYF. DNA of the CDR3: TGCGCCAGCAGCTTAAACACAGATACGCAGTATTTT.

The chain combines TRBV6-1 with TRBJ1-2; D not certain. Germline V gives CDR1 MNHNS, CDR2 SASEGT. V was shortened by 7 bases and J by 5 bases, with 20 bases between the two germline ends. CDR3 length: 15 residues. The CDR3 loop is CASKSLSGFWYGYTF. CDR3 in DNA: TGTGCCAGCAAAAGCCTCTCCGGATTTTGGTATGGCTACACCTTC.

The DNA of the CDR3 is TGTGCCAGCAGCGTGGGGACAGACGCCTTAGGGGGCTACACCTTC. Encoded protein: CASSVGTDALGGYTF. The chain employs TRBV9 and TRBJ1-2; the match to TRBD1 covers 7 bases. This CDR3 is 15 amino acids long. Germline CDR1 is SGDLS and CDR2 is YYNGEE. The ends lost 2 bases at V and 8 bases at J; junction bases unmatched: 12.

V and J are TRBV29-1 and TRBJ2-7, with D possibly being TRBD1 or TRBD2 (5 bases each). The V gene lost 6 bases and the J gene lost 1 base, with 16 bases spanning the gap. The CDR3 is made up of 14 amino acids. Per the germline V gene, CDR1 is SQVTM and CDR2 is ANQGSEA. CDR3 residues: CSVTPGTVSYEQYF. DNA of the CDR3: TGCAGCGTCACCCCGGGGACCGTATCCTACGAGCAGTACTTC.

The V and J genes are TRBV30 and TRBJ2-7, with D possibly matching TRBD2 (5 bases). CDR3 size: 13 residues. From germline, CDR1 is GTSNPN and CDR2 SVGIG (reference sequence). V dropped 0 bases and J dropped 4 bases, with 10 bases sitting between them. CDR3 residues: CAWSVLGRYEQYF. The CDR3 bases are TGTGCCTGGAGTGTACTAGGGCGGTACGAGCAGTACTTC.

This chain uses TRBV14 with TRBJ2-1, with D perhaps matching TRBD2 (6 bases). The germline V and J ends were trimmed by 4 bases and 3 bases, with 13 bases remaining between them. This CDR3 is 15 amino acids long. CDR1 is SGHDN, CDR2 FVKESK, per germline. The CDR3 DNA reads TGTGCCAGCAGCCGAACCGGGGGTCTCTACAATGAGCAGTTCTTC. Translation gives CASSRTGGLYNEQFF.

This clone appeared a few times. The chain combines TRBV4-1 with TRBJ2-3, with 7 bases aligning to TRBD1. J was trimmed by 4 bases and V by 4 bases; bases with no gene match: 8. This CDR3 has 15 amino acids. Germline V gene lookup returns CDR1 MGHRA and CDR2 YSYEKL. The CDR3 loop is CASSPRTTGADTQYF. The CDR3 DNA sequence: TGCGCCAGCAGCCCCAGGACCACAGGGGCAGATACGCAGTATTTT.

V usage is TRBV5-1 and J usage is TRBJ2-7; D call uncertain. CDR1 is SGHRS and CDR2 is YFSETQ in the germline V gene. CDR3 length equals 13 residues. Trimming took off 4 bases at V and 2 bases at J, with 10 bases between the two ends. CDR3 in amino acids: CASSPDTTYEQYF. The CDR3 DNA sequence: TGCGCCAGCAGCCCCGACACGACCTACGAGCAGTACTTC.

V usage is TRBV7-9 and J usage is TRBJ2-3; D not resolved. Germline assignment: CDR1 SEHNR and CDR2 FQNEAQ (reference sequence). The CDR3 is 13 residues long. The V and J ends lost 3 bases and 3 bases respectively, with 7 bases between them. The CDR3 DNA is TGTGCCAGCAGCTTCAGTCGAACAGATACGCAGTATTTT. Translated, it gives CASSFSRTDTQYF.

This clone was counted only a few times. This chain joins TRBV9 and TRBJ1-1; the D is unclear. Germline values: CDR1 SGDLS, CDR2 YYNGEE. This CDR3 comprises 15 residues. V was cut by 1 base and J by 1 base, with 11 bases left in between. The CDR3 DNA reads as TGTGCCAGCAGCGTAACCGGACGGCCGAACACTGAAGCTTTCTTT. Protein: CASSVTGRPNTEAFF. Filled out from reference TRBV9 and TRBJ1-1, the complete variable domain reads DSGVTQTPKHLITATGQRVTLRCSPRSGDLSVYWYQQSLDQGLQFLIQYYNGEERAKGNILERFSAQQFPDLHSELNLSSLELGDSALYFCASSVTGRPNTEAFFGQGTRLTVV.

The gene calls are TRBV10-3 and TRBJ2-7; 9 bases align to TRBD1. Germline CDR1 ENHRY, CDR2 SYGVKD. Trimming at V came to 10 bases and at J to 2 bases, leaving 6 bases not matched to a gene. CDR3 length: 13 amino acids. CDR3 sequence: CATGQGPTYEQYF. CDR3 in DNA: TGTGCCACTGGACAGGGGCCCACCTACGAGCAGTACTTC.

V usage is TRBV28 and J usage is TRBJ2-6; tentative D call: TRBD1 (5 bases). The germline V gene encodes CDR1 MDHEN and CDR2 SYDVKM. CDR3 size: 15 residues. V shed 7 bases and J shed 0 bases, with 10 bases lying between them. The chain's CDR3 is CASKKGVSGANVLTF. For the CDR3, the DNA is TGTGCCAGCAAAAAAGGGGTCTCTGGGGCCAACGTCCTGACTTTC.

This clone was counted only a few times. J is TRBJ1-2 and V is TRBV29-1; D remains ambiguous. V was pared by 4 bases and J by 11 bases, with 5 bases between. Germline lookup yields CDR1 SQVTM and CDR2 ANQGSEA. The CDR3 sequence is 8 residues long. CDR3 protein: CSVGEYTF. The CDR3 nucleotides are TGCAGCGTTGGGGAGTACACCTTC.

This clone has only one observation. The chain is built from TRBV4-1 and TRBJ1-2; 8 positions match TRBD1. This CDR3 has 16 residues. J lost 3 bases, V lost 2 bases, and 8 bases had no gene match. Per germline, CDR1 MGHRA and CDR2 YSYEKL. The CDR3: CASSQPRQGTDYGYTF. CDR3 nucleotides: TGCGCCAGCAGCCAACCCAGACAGGGGACAGACTATGGCTACACCTTC.

Ten or more counts support this clone. The chain has TRBV7-2 and TRBJ2-1; possibly TRBD1 or TRBD2 for D (5 bases each). The CDR3 has 15 amino acids. The V end was cut by 5 bases, the J end by 1 base, with 12 bases between. In germline, CDR1 is SGHTA, CDR2 FQGNSA. The CDR3, as DNA: TGTGCCAGCAGCCAACGGGACGGTTCCTACAATGAGCAGTTCTTC. Translation: CASSQRDGSYNEQFF.

The V and J genes are TRBV5-1 and TRBJ1-1; weak D call: TRBD1 (6 bases). Germline CDR1 is SGHRS and CDR2 is YFSETQ. Trimming left V 0 bases short and J 5 bases short, with 14 bases between. This CDR3 comprises 15 residues. In nucleotides, the CDR3 is TGCGCCAGCAGCTTGGTGGGGGCTGGAGAAACTGAAGCTTTCTTT. Translating gives CASSLVGAGETEAFF.

This clone was seen once. The J gene is TRBJ2-2, the V gene TRBV29-1; tentatively, D is TRBD1 or TRBD2 (5 bases each). CDR1 SQVTM and CDR2 ANQGSEA come from the germline V gene. This CDR3 is built from 16 residues. Trimming cost V 0 bases and J 5 bases, with 16 bases left between them. The CDR3 DNA sequence: TGCAGCGTTGAAGATCGTTCCAGGGAGCAAACCGGGGAGCTGTTTTTT. Protein sequence: CSVEDRSREQTGELFF.

The CDR3 is CASSPSRLGYEQYF. CDR3 coding DNA: TGTGCCAGCAGCCCCTCGAGGTTAGGCTACGAGCAGTACTTC. The chain couples TRBV7-9 to TRBJ2-7; D not resolved. CDR3 length equals 14 residues. Deletions cut 5 bases from V and 3 bases from J, with 14 bases between. Germline assignment: CDR1 SEHNR and CDR2 FQNEAQ (reference sequence). The full variable domain, with the rest looked up from reference TRBV7-9 and TRBJ2-7, is DTGVSQNPRHKITKRGQNVTFRCDPISEHNRLYWYRQTLGQGPEFLTYFQNEAQLEKSRLLSDRFSAERPKGSFSTLEIQRTEQGDSAMYLCASSPSRLGYEQYFGPGTRLTVT.